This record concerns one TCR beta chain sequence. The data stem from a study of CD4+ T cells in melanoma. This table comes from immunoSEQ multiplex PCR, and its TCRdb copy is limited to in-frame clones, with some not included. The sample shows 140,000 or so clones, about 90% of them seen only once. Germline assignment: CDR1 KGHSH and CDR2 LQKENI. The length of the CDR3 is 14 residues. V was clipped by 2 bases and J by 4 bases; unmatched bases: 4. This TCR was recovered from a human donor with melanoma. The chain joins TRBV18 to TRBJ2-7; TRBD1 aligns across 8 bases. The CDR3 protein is CASSPGQGKYEQYF. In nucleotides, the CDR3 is TGTGCCAGCTCACCAGGACAGGGAAAGTACGAGCAGTACTTC.